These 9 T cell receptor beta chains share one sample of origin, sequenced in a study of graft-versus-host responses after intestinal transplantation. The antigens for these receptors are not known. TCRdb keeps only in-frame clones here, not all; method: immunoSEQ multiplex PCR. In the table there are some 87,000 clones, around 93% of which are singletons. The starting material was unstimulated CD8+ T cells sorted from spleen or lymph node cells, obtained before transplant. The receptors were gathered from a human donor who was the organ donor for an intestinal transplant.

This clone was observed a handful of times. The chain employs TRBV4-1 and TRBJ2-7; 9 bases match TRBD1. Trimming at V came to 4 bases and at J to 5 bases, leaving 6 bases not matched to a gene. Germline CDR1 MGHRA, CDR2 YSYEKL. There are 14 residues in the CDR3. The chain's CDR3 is CASSPGQGGNEQYF. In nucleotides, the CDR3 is TGCGCCAGCAGCCCGGGACAGGGAGGGAACGAGCAGTACTTC.

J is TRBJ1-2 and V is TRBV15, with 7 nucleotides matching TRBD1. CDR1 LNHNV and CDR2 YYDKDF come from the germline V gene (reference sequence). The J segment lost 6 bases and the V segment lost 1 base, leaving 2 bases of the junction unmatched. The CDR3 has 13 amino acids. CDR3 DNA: TGTGCCACCAGCAGAGTGGACAGGCATGGCTACACCTTC. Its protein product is CATSRVDRHGYTF. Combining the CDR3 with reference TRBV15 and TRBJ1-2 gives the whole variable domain DAMVIQNPRYQVTQFGKPVTLSCSQTLNHNVMYWYQQKSSQAPKLLFHYYDKDFNNEADTPDNFQSRRPNTSFCFLDIRSPGLGDTAMYLCATSRVDRHGYTFGSGTRLTVV.

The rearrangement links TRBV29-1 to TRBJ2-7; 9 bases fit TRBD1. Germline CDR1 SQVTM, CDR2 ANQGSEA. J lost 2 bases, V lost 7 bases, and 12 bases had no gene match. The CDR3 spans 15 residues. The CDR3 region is CSERAGTGFPYEQYF. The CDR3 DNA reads TGCAGCGAAAGGGCCGGGACAGGGTTTCCCTACGAGCAGTACTTC.

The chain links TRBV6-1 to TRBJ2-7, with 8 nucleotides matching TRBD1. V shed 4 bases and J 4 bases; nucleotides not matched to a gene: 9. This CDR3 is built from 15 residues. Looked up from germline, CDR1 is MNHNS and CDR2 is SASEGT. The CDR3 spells CASSVAQGVVYEQYF. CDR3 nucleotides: TGTGCCAGCAGTGTGGCACAGGGGGTTGTGTACGAGCAGTACTTC.

CDR3 loop: CASWGKGGRRNYGYTF. CDR3 nucleotide sequence: TGTGCCAGTTGGGGCAAGGGGGGGCGAAGGAACTATGGCTACACCTTC. This chain links TRBV19 with TRBJ1-2; perhaps TRBD1 as D (6 bases). CDR1 LNHDA and CDR2 SQIVND come from the germline V gene (reference sequence). The length of the CDR3 is 16 residues. Trimming left V 8 bases short and J 2 bases short, with 21 bases between.

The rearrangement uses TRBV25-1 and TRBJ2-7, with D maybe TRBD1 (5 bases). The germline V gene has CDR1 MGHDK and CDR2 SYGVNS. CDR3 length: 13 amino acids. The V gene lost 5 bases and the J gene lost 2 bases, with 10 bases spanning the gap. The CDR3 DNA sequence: TGTGCCAGCAGTTGGGGCAGGACCTACGAGCAGTACTTC. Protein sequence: CASSWGRTYEQYF.

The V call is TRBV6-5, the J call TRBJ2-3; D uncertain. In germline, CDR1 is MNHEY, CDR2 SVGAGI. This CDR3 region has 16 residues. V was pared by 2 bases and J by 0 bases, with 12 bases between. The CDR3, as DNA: TGTGCCAGCAGTTACGGTCTGGGCAGAAGCACAGATACGCAGTATTTT. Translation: CASSYGLGRSTDTQYF.

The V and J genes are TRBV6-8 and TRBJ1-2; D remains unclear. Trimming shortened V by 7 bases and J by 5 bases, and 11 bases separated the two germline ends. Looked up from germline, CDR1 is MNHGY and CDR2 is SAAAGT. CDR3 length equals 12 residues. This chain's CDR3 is CASNLLLYGYTF. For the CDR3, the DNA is TGTGCCAGCAATCTACTCCTATATGGCTACACCTTC.

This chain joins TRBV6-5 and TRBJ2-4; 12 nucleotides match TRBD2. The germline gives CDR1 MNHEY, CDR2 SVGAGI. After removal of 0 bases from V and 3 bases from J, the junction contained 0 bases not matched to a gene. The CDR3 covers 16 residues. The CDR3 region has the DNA TGTGCCAGCAGTTACTCGACTAGCGGGAGCAAAAACATTCAGTACTTC. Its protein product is CASSYSTSGSKNIQYF.